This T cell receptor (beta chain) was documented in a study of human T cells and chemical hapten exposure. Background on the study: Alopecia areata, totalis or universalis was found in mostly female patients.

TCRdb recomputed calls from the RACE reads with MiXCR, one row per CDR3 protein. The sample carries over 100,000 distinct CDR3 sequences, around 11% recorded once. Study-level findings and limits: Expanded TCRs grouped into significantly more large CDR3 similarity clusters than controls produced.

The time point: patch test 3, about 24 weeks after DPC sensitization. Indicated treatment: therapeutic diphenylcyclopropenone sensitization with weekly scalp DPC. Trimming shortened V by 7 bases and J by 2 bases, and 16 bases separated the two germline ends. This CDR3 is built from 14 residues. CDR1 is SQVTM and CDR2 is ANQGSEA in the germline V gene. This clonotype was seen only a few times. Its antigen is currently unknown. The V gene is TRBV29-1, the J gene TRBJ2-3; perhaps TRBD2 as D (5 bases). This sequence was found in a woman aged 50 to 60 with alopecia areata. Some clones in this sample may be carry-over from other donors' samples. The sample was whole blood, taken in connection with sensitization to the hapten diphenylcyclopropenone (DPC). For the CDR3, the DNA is TGCAGCGGCCAGCGGAAGGGCTTCACAGATACGCAGTATTTT. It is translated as CSGQRKGFTDTQYF.